This T cell receptor beta chain was found in a study of cytomegalovirus exposure and HLA in healthy donors (dated by TCRdb to the late 2010s). Some background on the complete study: According to a later analysis, the roughly 120 validation repertoires were produced on the same platform as the roughly 600 repertoires of the first cohort. The study aimed to test whether cataloging public T cell receptors could reveal signatures of past pathogen exposure. Besides the first cohort of about 730 subjects, a separate validation cohort made up of roughly 130 different subjects was used. High-throughput TCR immunosequencing, statistical association of individual TCRs with disease status, and machine learning were combined to predict cytomegalovirus infection status. Overall results and qualifications from the work: Most TCR sequences were seen in very few donors, while some public TCRs were found in many individuals. A total of 164 TCR beta chains were listed by the study as associated with cytomegalovirus. A later analysis had no HLA typing for the validation cohort, so co-occurrence there was scored across all 110 or so repertoires. In vitro tests confirmed that a few of the cytomegalovirus-associated TCR beta chains recognize cytomegalovirus antigens. In a later analysis, TCRs clustered in the first cohort were found to also tend to co-occur in the approximately 120 validation repertoires, with about 93% of cluster scores above 0. In both the original and validation cohorts, the classifier was reported to diagnose cytomegalovirus status with high specificity and sensitivity. The authors suggested that the approach could potentially be extended to other disease states and immunological phenotypes.

Spanning cysteine to phenylalanine, the CDR3 consists of 14 amino acids. Just the 42-base CDR3 DNA is kept, in frame starting at base 1. From the germline V gene, CDR1 is SGHTA and CDR2 is FQGNSA. Germline trimming: 3 bases from V, 5 bases from J; junction bases outside gene matches: 3. Donors formed part of the validation cohort, which comprised 120 subjects and was distinct from the first cohort of under 850 subjects. Library preparation employed the immunoSEQ multiplex PCR assay. In the authors' own workflow: A statistical classification framework was built for diagnosing cytomegalovirus status from the catalog of TCR beta chain sequences. Not all clones reach the TCRdb copy of this immuneACCESS table, which keeps in-frame sequences only. Checked studies attribute under half of the gap to unresolved V genes and leave the rest unexplained. The V and J calls and clone size were taken over from that table, and D and trimming were inferred from the DNA. The sample records 150,000 to 180,000 clones, around 88% of which are singletons. The ten largest clones represent under 25% of the sample.

Concerning this clone: The antigen it binds to is not known. Nothing much larger sits one base from this clone, and base qualities are not available.

The rearrangement joined TRBV7-2 to TRBJ2-4; 8 of the junction bases match TRBD2. The clonotype originates from a man aged 18 to 35 in good health and CMV-seropositive. The sample comprised PBMCs. The sequenced DNA: TGTGCCAGCAGCTTCGAACTAGCGGAAAACATTCAGTACTTC. Translation gives CASSFELAENIQYF.